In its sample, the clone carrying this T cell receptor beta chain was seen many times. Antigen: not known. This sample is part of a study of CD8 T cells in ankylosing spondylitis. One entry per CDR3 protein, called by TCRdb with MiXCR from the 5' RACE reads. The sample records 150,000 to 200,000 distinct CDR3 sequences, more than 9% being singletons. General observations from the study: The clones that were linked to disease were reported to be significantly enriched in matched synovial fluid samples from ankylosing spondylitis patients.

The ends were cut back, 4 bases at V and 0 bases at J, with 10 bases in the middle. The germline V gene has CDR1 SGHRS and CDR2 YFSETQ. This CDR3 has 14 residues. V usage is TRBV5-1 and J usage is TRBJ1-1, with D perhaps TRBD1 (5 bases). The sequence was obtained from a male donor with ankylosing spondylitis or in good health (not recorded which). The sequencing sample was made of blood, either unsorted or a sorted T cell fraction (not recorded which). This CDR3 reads CASSRRQMNTEAFF. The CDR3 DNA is TGCGCCAGCAGCCGGCGACAGATGAACACTGAAGCTTTCTTT.